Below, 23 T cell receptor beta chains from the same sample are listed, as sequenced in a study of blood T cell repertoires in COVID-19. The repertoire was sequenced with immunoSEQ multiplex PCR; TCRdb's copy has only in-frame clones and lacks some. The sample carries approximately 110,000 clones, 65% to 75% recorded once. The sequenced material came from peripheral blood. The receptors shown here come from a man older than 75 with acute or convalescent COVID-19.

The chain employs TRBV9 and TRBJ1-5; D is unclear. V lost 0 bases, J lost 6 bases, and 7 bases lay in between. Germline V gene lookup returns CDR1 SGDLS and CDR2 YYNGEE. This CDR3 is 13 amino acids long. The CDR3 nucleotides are TGTGCCAGCAGCGTAGGCTGGAGTCAGCCCCAGCATTTT. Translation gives CASSVGWSQPQHF.

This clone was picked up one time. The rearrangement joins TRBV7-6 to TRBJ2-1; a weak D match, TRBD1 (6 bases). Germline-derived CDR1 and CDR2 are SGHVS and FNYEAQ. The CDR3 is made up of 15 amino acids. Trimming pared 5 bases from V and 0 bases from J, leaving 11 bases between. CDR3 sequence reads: CASSDRSDSYNEQFF. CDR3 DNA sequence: TGTGCCAGCAGCGACAGGAGCGACTCCTACAATGAGCAGTTCTTC.

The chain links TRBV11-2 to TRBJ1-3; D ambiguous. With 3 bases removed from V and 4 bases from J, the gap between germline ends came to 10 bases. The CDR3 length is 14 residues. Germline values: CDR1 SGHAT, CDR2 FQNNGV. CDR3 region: CASSFSFPGNTIYF. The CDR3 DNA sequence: TGTGCCAGCAGCTTCAGTTTCCCCGGAAACACCATATATTTT.

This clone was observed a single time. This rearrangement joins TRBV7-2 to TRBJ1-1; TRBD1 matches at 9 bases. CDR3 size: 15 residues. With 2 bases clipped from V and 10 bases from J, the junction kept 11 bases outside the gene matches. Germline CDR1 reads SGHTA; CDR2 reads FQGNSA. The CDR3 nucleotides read TGTGCCAGCAGCTTAACCGGGACAGGGCCTTTCGTAGCTTTCTTT. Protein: CASSLTGTGPFVAFF.

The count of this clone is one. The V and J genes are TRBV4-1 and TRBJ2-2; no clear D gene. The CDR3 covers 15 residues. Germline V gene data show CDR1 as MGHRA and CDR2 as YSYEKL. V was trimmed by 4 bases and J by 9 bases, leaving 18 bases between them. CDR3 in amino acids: CASSLTPQNLRELFF. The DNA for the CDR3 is TGCGCCAGCAGCCTCACCCCCCAGAATTTAAGGGAGCTGTTTTTT.

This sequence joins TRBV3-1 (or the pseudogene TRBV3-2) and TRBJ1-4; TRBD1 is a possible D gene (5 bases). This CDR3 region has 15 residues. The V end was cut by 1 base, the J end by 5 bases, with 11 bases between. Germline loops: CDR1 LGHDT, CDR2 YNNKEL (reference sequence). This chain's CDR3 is CASSQVQGRNEKLFF. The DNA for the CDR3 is TGTGCCAGCAGCCAAGTCCAGGGCCGAAATGAAAAACTGTTTTTT.

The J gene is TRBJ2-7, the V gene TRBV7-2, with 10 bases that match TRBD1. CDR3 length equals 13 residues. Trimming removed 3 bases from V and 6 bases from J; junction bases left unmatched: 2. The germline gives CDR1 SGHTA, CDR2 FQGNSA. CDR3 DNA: TGTGCCAGCAGCTTGGGACAGGGGCTCGAGCAGTACTTC. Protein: CASSLGQGLEQYF.

This CDR3 reads CASSTGGYEQFF. The DNA of the CDR3 is TGTGCCAGTAGTACAGGAGGGTATGAGCAGTTCTTC. This chain connects TRBV19 to TRBJ2-1; possible D gene TRBD2, 6 bases. Germline assignment: CDR1 LNHDA and CDR2 SQIVND (reference sequence). Trimming pared 4 bases from V and 8 bases from J, leaving 9 bases between. CDR3 length equals 12 residues.

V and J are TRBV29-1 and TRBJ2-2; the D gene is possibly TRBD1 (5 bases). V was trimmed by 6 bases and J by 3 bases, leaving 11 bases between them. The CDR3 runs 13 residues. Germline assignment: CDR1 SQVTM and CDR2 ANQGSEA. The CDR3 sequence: CSVDKGYTGELFF. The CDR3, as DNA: TGCAGCGTCGACAAGGGGTACACCGGGGAGCTGTTTTTT.

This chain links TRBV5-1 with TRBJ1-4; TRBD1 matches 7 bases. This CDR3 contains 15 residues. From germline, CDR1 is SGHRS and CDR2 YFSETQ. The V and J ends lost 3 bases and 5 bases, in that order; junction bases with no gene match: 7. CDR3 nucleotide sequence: TGCGCCAGCAGCTCTACAGGGGTCTCGAATGAAAAACTGTTTTTT. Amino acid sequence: CASSSTGVSNEKLFF.

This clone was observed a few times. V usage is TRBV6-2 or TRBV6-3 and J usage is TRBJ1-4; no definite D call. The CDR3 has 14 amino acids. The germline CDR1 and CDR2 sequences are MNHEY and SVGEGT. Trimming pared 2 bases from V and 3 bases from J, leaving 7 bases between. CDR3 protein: CASSYNGPNEKLFF. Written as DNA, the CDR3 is TGTGCCAGCAGTTACAACGGTCCTAATGAAAAACTGTTTTTT.

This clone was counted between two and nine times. Here the CDR3 DNA reads TGTGCCAGCAGCCAATCCGGAGGATCGCGTGAAGCTTTCTTT. It specifies CASSQSGGSREAFF. The chain joins TRBV3-1 (or the pseudogene TRBV3-2) to TRBJ1-1; unclear D gene. Per germline, CDR1 LGHDT and CDR2 YNNKEL (reference sequence). Trimming shortened V by 2 bases and J by 7 bases, and 14 bases separated the two germline ends. There are 14 residues in the CDR3.

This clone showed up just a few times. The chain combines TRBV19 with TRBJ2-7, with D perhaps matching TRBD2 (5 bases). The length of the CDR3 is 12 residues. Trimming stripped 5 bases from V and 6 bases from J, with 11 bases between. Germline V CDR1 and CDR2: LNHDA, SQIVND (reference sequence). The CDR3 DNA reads TGTGCCAGTAGTCCCCGGACTGGCGAGCAGTACTTC. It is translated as CASSPRTGEQYF.

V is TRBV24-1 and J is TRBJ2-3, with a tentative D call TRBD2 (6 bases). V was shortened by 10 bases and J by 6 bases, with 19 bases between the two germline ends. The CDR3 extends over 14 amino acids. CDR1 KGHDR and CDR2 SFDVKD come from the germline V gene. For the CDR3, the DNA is TGTGCCACGGCGACGGATAGGAGGGCGGATACGCAGTATTTT. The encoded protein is CATATDRRADTQYF.

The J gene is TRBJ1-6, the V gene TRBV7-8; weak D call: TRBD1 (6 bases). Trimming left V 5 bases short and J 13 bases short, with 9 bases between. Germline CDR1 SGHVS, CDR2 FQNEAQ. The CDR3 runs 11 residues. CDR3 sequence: CASSATGPLHF. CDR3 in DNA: TGTGCCAGCAGCGCCACAGGGCCCCTCCACTTT.

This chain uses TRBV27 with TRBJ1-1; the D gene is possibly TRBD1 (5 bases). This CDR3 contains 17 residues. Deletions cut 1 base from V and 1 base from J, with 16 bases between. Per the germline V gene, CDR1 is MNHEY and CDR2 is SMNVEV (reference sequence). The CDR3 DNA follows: TGTGCCAGCAGTTTATTCTTCGCAGGGTTAGGGAACACTGAAGCTTTCTTT. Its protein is CASSLFFAGLGNTEAFF.

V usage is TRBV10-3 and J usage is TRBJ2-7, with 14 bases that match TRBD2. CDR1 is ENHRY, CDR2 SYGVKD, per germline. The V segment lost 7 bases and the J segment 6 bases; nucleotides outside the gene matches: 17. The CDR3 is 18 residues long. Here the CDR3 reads CAITDRGLAGDGGAEQYF. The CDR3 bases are TGTGCCATCACCGACAGGGGACTAGCGGGAGACGGGGGGGCCGAGCAGTACTTC.

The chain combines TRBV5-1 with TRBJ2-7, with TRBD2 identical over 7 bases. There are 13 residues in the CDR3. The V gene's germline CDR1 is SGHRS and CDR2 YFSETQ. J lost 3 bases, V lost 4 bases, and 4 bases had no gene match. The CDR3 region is CASSASGNYEQYF. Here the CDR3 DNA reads TGCGCCAGCAGCGCGAGCGGGAACTACGAGCAGTACTTC. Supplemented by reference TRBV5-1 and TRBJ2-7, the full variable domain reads KAGVTQTPRYLIKTRGQQVTLSCSPISGHRSVSWYQQTPGQGLQFLFEYFSETQRNKGNFPGRFSGRQFSNSRSEMNVSTLELGDSALYLCASSASGNYEQYFGPGTRLTVT.

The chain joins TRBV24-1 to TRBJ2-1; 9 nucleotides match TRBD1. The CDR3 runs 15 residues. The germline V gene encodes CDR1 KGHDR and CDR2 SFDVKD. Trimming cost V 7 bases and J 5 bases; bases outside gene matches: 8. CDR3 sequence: CATSRRDRDHNEQFF. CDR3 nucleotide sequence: TGTGCCACCAGCCGCCGGGACAGGGATCACAATGAGCAGTTCTTC.

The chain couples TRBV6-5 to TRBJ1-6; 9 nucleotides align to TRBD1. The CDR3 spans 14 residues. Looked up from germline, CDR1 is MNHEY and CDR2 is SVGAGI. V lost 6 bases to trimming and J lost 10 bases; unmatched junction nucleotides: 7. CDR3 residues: CASRFRDRASPLHF. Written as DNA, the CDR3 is TGTGCCAGCAGGTTCCGGGACAGGGCCTCACCCCTCCACTTT.

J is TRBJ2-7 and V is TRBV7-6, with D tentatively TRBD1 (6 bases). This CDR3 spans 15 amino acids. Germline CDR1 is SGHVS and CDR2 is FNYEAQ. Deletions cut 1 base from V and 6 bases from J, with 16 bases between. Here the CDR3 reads CASSLVVQGGSEQYF. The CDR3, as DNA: TGTGCCAGCAGCTTAGTAGTACAGGGTGGGAGCGAGCAGTACTTC.

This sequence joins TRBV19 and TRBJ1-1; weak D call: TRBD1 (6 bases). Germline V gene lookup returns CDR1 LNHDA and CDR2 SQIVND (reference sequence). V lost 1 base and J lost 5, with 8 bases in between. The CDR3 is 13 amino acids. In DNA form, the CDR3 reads TGTGCCAGTAGTATAGCAGGACAGACTGAAGCTTTCTTT. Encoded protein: CASSIAGQTEAFF.

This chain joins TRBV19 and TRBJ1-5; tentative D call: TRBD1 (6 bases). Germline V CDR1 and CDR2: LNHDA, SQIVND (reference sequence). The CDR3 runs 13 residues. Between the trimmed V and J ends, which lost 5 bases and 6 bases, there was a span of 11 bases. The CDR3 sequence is CASSPRGRQPQHF. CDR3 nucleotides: TGTGCCAGTAGTCCCAGGGGACGTCAGCCCCAGCATTTT.